This T cell receptor (beta chain) was sequenced during a study of shared clonotypes between healthy human individuals. As for the study in general: Ranging from 18 to 49 in age, donors were a couple of women and a few men. Study results and limitations: Non-shared clonotypes displayed generation probabilities falling below those of clonotypes present in all four donors.

Regarding this clone: What it binds is unknown. The sample carries other DNA sequences with the same CDR3.

Each replicate PCR on the sorted subsets used about 220 ng DNA (around 30,000 T cell genomes). The data were produced by immunoSEQ multiplex PCR, yet TCRdb's version contains in-frame clones alone and is incomplete. The sample carries 2 million to 2.5 million clones, 85% to 95% recorded once. V was trimmed by 5 bases and J by 5 bases, leaving 9 bases between them. The CDR3 runs 12 residues. Per germline, CDR1 SGHTA and CDR2 FQGNSA. This sequence joins TRBV7-2 and TRBJ2-5; weak D call: TRBD1 (5 bases). Sample: naive CD4+ T cells from PBMCs. As for subset: CD45RA+ positively selected. This clonotype was obtained from a man younger than 35 in good health. Some clones in this sample may be carry-over from other donors' samples. The CDR3 DNA follows: TGTGCCAGCAGCCAGGGTCGGGAGACCCAGTACTTC. Translated: CASSQGRETQYF.